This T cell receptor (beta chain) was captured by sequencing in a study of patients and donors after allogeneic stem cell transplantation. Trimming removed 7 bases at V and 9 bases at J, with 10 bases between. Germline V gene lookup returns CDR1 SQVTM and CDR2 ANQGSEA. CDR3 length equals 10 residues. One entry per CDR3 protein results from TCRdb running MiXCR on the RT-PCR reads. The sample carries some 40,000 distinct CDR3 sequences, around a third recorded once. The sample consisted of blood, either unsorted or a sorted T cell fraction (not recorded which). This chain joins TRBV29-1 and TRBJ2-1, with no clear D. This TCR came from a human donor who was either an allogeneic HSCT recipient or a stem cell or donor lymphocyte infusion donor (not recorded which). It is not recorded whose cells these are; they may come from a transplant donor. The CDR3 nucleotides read TGCAGCGCCGTCGTTGGTGAGCAGTTCTTC. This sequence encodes CSAVVGEQFF.